The count of the clone carrying this TCR beta chain is one. What it binds is unknown. cDNA prepared by RNA extraction and subsequent reverse transcription served as the template for sequencing. TCRdb keeps only in-frame clones here, not all; method: immunoSEQ multiplex PCR. The table has about 200,000 clones, more than 50% seen once. These data come from a study of CD8+ T cells in alopecia areata. The study's findings and limits: It was less clear whether patients shared TCRs than it was in mice, possibly because of HLA.

The CDR3 consists of 14 residues. Germline CDR1 SQVTM, CDR2 ANQGSEA. Trimming pared 3 bases from V and 3 bases from J, leaving 14 bases between. The origin of this receptor is a human donor in good health. Specimen: CD8+ T cells sorted from blood. The rearrangement links TRBV29-1 to TRBJ1-2, with D possibly matching TRBD1 (5 bases). CDR3 in amino acids: CSVDMWRGDYGYTF. CDR3 nucleotide sequence: TGCAGCGTTGATATGTGGAGAGGGGACTATGGCTACACCTTC.